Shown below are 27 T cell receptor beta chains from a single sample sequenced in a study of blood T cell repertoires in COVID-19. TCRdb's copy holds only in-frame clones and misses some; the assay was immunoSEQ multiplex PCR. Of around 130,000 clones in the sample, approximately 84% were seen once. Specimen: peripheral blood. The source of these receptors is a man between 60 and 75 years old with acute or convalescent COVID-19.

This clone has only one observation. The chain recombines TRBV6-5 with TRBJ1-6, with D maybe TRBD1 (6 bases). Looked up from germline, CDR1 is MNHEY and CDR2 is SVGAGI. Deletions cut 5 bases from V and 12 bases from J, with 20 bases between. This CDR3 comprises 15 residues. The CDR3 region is CASSNRQVHLQPLHF. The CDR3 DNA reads TGTGCCAGCAGTAACAGACAGGTACACTTACAACCCCTCCACTTT.

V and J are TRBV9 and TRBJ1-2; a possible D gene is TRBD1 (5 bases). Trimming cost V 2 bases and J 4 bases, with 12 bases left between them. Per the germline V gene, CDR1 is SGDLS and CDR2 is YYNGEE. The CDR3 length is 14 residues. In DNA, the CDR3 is TGTGCCAGCAGCGTTTCTACAGGAATCTATGGCTACACCTTC. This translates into CASSVSTGIYGYTF. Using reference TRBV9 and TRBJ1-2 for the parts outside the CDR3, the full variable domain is DSGVTQTPKHLITATGQRVTLRCSPRSGDLSVYWYQQSLDQGLQFLIQYYNGEERAKGNILERFSAQQFPDLHSELNLSSLELGDSALYFCASSVSTGIYGYTFGSGTRLTVV.

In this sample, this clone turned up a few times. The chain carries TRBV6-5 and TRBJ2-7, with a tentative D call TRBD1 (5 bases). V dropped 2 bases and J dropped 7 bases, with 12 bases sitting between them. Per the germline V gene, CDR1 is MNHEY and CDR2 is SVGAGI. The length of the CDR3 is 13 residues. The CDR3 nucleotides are TGTGCCAGCAGTTACACCCCCCAGGGTGAGCAGTACTTC. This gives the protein CASSYTPQGEQYF.

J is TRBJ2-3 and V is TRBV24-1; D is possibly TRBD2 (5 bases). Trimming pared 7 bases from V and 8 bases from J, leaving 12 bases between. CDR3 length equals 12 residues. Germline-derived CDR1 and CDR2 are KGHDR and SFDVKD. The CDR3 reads CATSPGGGTQYF. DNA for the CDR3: TGTGCCACCAGCCCCGGTGGAGGTACGCAGTATTTT.

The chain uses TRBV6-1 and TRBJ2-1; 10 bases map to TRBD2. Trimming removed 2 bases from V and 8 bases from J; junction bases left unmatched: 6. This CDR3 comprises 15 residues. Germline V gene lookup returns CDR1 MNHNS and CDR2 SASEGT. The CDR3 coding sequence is TGTGCCAGCAGTGAACCTTGGACTAGCGGCCATGAGCAGTTCTTC. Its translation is CASSEPWTSGHEQFF.

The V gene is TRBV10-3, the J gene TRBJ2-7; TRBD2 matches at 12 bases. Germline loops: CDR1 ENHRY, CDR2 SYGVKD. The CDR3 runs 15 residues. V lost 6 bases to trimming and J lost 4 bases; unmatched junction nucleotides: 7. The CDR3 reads CAIRSASGGAYEQYF. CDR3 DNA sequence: TGTGCCATCAGATCCGCTAGCGGGGGGGCTTACGAGCAGTACTTC.

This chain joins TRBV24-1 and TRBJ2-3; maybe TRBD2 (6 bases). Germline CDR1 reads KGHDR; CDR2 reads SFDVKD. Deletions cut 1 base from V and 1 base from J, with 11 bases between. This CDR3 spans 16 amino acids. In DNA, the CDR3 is TGTGCCACCAGTGATTTTGTAGCGGACGGCACAGATACGCAGTATTTT. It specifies CATSDFVADGTDTQYF.

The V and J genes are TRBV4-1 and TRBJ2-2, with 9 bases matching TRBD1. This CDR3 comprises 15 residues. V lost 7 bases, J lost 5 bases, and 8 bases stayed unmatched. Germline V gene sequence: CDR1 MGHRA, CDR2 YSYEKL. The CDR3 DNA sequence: TGCGCCAGCAAACAGGGGGCGCAGGGTACCGGGGAGCTGTTTTTT. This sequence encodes CASKQGAQGTGELFF.

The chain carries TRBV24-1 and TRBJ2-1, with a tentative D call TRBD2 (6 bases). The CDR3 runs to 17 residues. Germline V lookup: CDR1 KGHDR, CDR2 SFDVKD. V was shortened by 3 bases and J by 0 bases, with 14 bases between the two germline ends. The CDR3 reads CATSDPRGGSSYNEQFF. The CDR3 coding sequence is TGTGCCACCAGTGATCCACGGGGAGGAAGCTCCTACAATGAGCAGTTCTTC.

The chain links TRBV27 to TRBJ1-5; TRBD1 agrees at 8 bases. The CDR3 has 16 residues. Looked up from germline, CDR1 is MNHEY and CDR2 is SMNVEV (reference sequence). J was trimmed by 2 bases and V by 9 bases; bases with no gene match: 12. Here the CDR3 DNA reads TGTGCCAGTTCGAGGACAGGGCGGGTGGGCAATCAGCCCCAGCATTTT. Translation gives CASSRTGRVGNQPQHF.

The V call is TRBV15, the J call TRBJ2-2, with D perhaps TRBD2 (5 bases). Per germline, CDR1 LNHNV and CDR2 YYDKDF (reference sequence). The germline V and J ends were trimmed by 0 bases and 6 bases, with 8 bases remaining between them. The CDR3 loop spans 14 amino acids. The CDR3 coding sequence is TGTGCCACCAGCAGAGATCTAGCCGCCGGGGAGCTGTTTTTT. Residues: CATSRDLAAGELFF.

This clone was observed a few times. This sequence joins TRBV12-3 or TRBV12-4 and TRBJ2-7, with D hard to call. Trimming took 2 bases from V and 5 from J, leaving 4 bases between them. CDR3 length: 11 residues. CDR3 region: CASSLRDEQYF. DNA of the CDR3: TGTGCCAGCAGTTTACGGGACGAGCAGTACTTC.

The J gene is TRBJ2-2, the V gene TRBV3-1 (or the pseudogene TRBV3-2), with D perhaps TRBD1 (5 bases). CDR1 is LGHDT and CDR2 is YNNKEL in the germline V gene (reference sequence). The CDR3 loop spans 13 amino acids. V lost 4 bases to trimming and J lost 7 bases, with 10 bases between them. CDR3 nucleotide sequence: TGTGCCAGCAGCCCAACAGGTTACGGGGAGCTGTTTTTT. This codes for CASSPTGYGELFF.

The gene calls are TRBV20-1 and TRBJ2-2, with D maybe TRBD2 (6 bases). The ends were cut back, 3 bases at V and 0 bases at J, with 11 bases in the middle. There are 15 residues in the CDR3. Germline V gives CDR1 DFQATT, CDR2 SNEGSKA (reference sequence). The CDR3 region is CSASYGGTNTGELFF. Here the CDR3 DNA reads TGCAGTGCTAGTTACGGCGGGACGAACACCGGGGAGCTGTTTTTT.

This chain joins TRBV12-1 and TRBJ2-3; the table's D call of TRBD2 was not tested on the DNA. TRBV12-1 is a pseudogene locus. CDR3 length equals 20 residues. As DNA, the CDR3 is TGTGCCAGCAGCTTTGCGCAATTGAGGGAGAATGGTGGTAGCACAGATACGCAGTATTTT. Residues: CASSFAQLRENGGSTDTQYF.

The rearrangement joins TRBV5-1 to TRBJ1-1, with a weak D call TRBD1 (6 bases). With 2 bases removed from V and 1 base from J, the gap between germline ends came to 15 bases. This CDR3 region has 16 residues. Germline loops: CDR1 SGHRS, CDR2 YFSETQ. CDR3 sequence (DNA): TGCGCCAGCAGCTTAACGGACAGCCTCAAGAACACTGAAGCTTTCTTT. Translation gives CASSLTDSLKNTEAFF.

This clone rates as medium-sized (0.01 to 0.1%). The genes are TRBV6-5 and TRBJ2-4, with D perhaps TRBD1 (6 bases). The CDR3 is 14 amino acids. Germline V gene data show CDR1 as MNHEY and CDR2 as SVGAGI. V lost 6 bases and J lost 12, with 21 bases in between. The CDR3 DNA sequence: TGTGCCAGCAGGTGGATAAACAGGGAAGGCGCTCAGTACTTC. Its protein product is CASRWINREGAQYF.

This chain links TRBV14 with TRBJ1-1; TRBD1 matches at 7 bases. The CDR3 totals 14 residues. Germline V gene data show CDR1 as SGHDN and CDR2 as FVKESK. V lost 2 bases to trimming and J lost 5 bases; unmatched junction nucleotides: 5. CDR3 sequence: CASSQTRGQTEAFF. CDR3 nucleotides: TGTGCCAGCAGCCAAACTAGGGGGCAGACTGAAGCTTTCTTT.

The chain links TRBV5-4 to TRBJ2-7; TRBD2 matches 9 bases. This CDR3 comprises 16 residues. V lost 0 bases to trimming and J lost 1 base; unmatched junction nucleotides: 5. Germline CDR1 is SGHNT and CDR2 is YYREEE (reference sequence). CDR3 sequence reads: CASSLVGLAGSYEQYF. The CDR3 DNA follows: TGTGCCAGCAGCTTGGTCGGCCTAGCGGGGTCCTACGAGCAGTACTTC.

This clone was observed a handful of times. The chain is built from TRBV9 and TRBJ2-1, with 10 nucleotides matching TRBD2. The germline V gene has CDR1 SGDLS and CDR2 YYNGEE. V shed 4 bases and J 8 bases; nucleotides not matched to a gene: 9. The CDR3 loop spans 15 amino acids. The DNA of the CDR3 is TGTGCCAGCAGCCCAAGAGCGGGAGGGGCGTATGAGCAGTTCTTC. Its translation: CASSPRAGGAYEQFF.

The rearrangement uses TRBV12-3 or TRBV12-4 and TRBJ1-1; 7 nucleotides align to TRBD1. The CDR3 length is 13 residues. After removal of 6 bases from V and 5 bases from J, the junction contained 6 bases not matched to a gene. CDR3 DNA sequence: TGTGCCAGCAGAGACAGGGAAGGTACTGAAGCTTTCTTT. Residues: CASRDREGTEAFF.

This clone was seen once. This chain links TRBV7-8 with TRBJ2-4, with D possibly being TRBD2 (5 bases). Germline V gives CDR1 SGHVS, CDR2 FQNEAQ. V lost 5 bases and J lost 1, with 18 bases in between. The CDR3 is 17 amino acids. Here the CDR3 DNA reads TGTGCCAGCAGCAACAACAGAAACCGAGGGGCCAAAAACATTCAGTACTTC. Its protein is CASSNNRNRGAKNIQYF.

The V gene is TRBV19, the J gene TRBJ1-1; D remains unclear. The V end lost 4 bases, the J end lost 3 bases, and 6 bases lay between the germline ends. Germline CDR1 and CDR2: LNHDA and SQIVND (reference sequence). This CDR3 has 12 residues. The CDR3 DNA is TGTGCCAGTAGTACGGGTTACACTGAAGCTTTCTTT. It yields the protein CASSTGYTEAFF.

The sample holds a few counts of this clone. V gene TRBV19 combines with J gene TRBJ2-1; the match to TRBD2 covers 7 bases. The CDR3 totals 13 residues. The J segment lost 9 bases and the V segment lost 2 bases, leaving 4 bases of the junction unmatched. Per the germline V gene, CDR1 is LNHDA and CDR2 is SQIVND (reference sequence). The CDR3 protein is CASSISREFEQFF. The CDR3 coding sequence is TGTGCCAGTAGTATATCGCGGGAGTTTGAGCAGTTCTTC.

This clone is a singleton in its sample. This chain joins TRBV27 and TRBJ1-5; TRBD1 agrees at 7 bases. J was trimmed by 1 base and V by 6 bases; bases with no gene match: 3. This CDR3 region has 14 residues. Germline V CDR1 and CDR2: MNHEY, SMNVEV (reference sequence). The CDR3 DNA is TGTGCCAGCAGAGGGGGCCTGAGCAATCAGCCCCAGCATTTT. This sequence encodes CASRGGLSNQPQHF.

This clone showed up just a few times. This chain's CDR3 is CASSNSRGWQETQYF. CDR3 DNA: TGTGCCAGCAGCAATTCGAGGGGGTGGCAAGAGACCCAGTACTTC. V usage is TRBV11-2 and J usage is TRBJ2-5; the D gene is possibly TRBD1 (6 bases). The CDR3 extends over 15 amino acids. V was cut by 5 bases and J by 2 bases, with 15 bases left in between. From germline, CDR1 is SGHAT and CDR2 FQNNGV.

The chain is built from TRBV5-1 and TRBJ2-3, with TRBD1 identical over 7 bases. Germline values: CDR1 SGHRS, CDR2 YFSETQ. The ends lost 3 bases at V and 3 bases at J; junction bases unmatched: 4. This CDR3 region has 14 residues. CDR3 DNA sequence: TGCGCCAGCAGCTCCGGACAGGCTACAGATACGCAGTATTTT. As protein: CASSSGQATDTQYF.